This is a list of T cell receptor beta chains from one sample in a study of response to subunit inactivated influenza vaccine. TCRdb re-called the RT-PCR reads with MiXCR, one entry per CDR3 protein. The sample shows 450,000 to 700,000 distinct CDR3 sequences, around 15% of them seen only once. The sample consisted of PBMCs from blood, taken about 13 days after vaccination. The source of these receptors is a man in his fifties or sixties who received an inactivated influenza vaccine. The CDR3 runs from the conserved cysteine through the conserved F or W. D genes are given only for firm matches. Clone size is not always given. Where it is, it says once, few, many or a class for expanded clones.

D: TRBD1; V: TRBV7-9; size: few; J: TRBJ2-7; CDR3: CASSLAGQGGPYEQYF; DNA: TGTGCCAGCAGCTTAGCCGGACAGGGTGGACCCTACGAGCAGTACTTC
D: TRBD2; V: TRBV7-2; size: NA; J: TRBJ2-1; CDR3: CASSATSGSLSYNEQFF; DNA: TGTGCCAGCAGCGCCACTAGCGGGAGTCTATCCTACAATGAGCAGTTCTTC
D: NA; V: TRBV4-3; size: NA; J: TRBJ2-2; CDR3: CASSQDGPLAGELFF; DNA: TGCGCCAGCAGCCAAGATGGGCCTCTTGCCGGGGAGCTGTTTTTT
D: NA; V: TRBV28; size: NA; J: TRBJ1-6; CDR3: CASSLWDIGNSPLHF; DNA: TGTGCCAGCAGTTTGTGGGACATCGGGAATTCACCCCTCCACTTT
D: NA; V: TRBV7-9; size: NA; J: TRBJ1-5; CDR3: CASSSGPGSNQPQHF; DNA: TGTGCCAGCAGCTCTGGCCCTGGGAGCAATCAGCCCCAGCATTTT
D: TRBD1; V: TRBV6-2/TRBV6-3; size: NA; J: TRBJ1-5; CDR3: CASSYRGTDWDRGLPQHF; DNA: TGTGCCAGCAGTTACCGGGGAACAGACTGGGACAGGGGCCTGCCCCAGCATTTT
D: TRBD2; V: TRBV28; size: NA; J: TRBJ2-3; CDR3: CASSSAGTSGTDTQYF; DNA: TGTGCCAGCAGCTCAGCCGGGACTAGCGGGACAGATACGCAGTATTTT
D: TRBD1; V: TRBV29-1; size: NA; J: TRBJ2-1; CDR3: CSVEGQGSYNEQFF; DNA: TGCAGCGTGGAAGGACAGGGCTCCTACAATGAGCAGTTCTTC
D: NA; V: TRBV20-1; size: NA; J: TRBJ2-3; CDR3: CCARDFVGDAVKDTQYF; DNA: TGCTGTGCTAGAGATTTCGTTGGAGACGCGGTGAAGGATACGCAGTATTTT
D: NA; V: TRBV3-1; size: NA; J: TRBJ1-5; CDR3: CASSQEQTVDRNQPQHF; DNA: TGTGCCAGCAGCCAAGAACAGACGGTAGACAGGAATCAGCCCCAGCATTTT
D: NA; V: TRBV20-1; size: few; J: TRBJ2-3; CDR3: CSASRGSGYTDTQYF; DNA: TGCAGTGCTAGTCGGGGTAGCGGATACACAGATACGCAGTATTTT
D: NA; V: TRBV29-1; size: NA; J: TRBJ2-2; CDR3: CSCETGNTGELFF; DNA: TGCAGCTGCGAGACGGGGAACACCGGGGAGCTGTTTTTT
D: NA; V: TRBV18; size: many; J: TRBJ1-6; CDR3: CASSPTDNSPLHF; DNA: TGTGCCAGCTCACCCACTGATAATTCACCCCTCCACTTT
D: NA; V: TRBV5-1; size: NA; J: TRBJ2-3; CDR3: CASSLGKITDTQYF; DNA: TGCGCCAGCAGCCTGGGGAAGATCACAGATACGCAGTATTTT
D: NA; V: TRBV18; size: NA; J: TRBJ2-5; CDR3: CASSTTGLKPKETQYF; DNA: TGTGCCAGCTCTACCACGGGCCTAAAGCCCAAAGAGACCCAGTACTTC
D: TRBD2; V: TRBV4-1; size: few; J: TRBJ2-7; CDR3: CASSQGNLGLAGSYEQYF; DNA: TGCGCCAGCAGCCAAGGAAACTTAGGACTAGCGGGATCCTACGAGCAGTACTTC
D: NA; V: TRBV6-5; size: few; J: TRBJ1-1; CDR3: CASRRGSTEAFF; DNA: TGTGCCAGCAGGCGGGGCTCCACTGAAGCTTTCTTT
D: NA; V: TRBV5-5; size: NA; J: TRBJ1-4; CDR3: CASSRNTAGGNEKLFF; DNA: TGTGCCAGCAGCAGGAACACGGCAGGCGGAAATGAAAAACTGTTTTTT
D: NA; V: TRBV5-1; size: few; J: TRBJ2-7; CDR3: CASSYTRSEQYF; DNA: TGCGCCAGCAGCTATACTAGATCCGAGCAGTACTTC
D: TRBD1; V: TRBV5-1; size: NA; J: TRBJ2-7; CDR3: CASSLGARDSEQYF; DNA: TGCGCCAGCAGCTTGGGGGCCCGGGACAGTGAGCAGTACTTC
D: NA; V: TRBV18; size: many; J: TRBJ2-4; CDR3: CASSPRSGKNIQYF; DNA: TGTGCCAGCTCACCCCGATCGGGAAAAAACATTCAGTACTTC
D: NA; V: TRBV9; size: once; J: TRBJ1-2; CDR3: CASSMVQPGYGYTF; DNA: TGTGCCAGCAGCATGGTACAGCCAGGCTATGGCTACACCTTC
D: NA; V: TRBV4-1; size: NA; J: TRBJ1-5; CDR3: CASSQGQTNQPQHF; DNA: TGCGCCAGCAGCCAAGGTCAGACAAATCAGCCCCAGCATTTT
D: TRBD2; V: TRBV2; size: few; J: TRBJ2-7; CDR3: CASSGLAGEYEQYF; DNA: TGTGCCAGCAGTGGACTAGCGGGGGAATACGAGCAGTACTTC
D: NA; V: TRBV6-6; size: NA; J: TRBJ2-5; CDR3: CASNYRQQETQYF; DNA: TGTGCCAGCAACTACCGACAGCAAGAGACCCAGTACTTC
D: NA; V: TRBV20-1; size: NA; J: TRBJ1-5; CDR3: CSARDQLLTGTNQPQHF; DNA: TGCAGTGCTAGAGATCAACTGTTAACAGGGACTAATCAGCCCCAGCATTTT
D: NA; V: TRBV28; size: NA; J: TRBJ1-4; CDR3: CASKRRNEKLFF; DNA: TGTGCCAGCAAAAGGCGGAATGAAAAACTGTTTTTT
D: TRBD2; V: TRBV11-2; size: few; J: TRBJ2-3; CDR3: CASSFLAGGPRSTDTQYF; DNA: TGTGCCAGCAGCTTCCTAGCGGGAGGGCCGCGGAGCACAGATACGCAGTATTTT
D: TRBD1; V: TRBV5-1; size: NA; J: TRBJ2-1; CDR3: CASSVTGGAYNEQFF; DNA: TGCGCCAGCAGCGTGACAGGGGGCGCCTACAATGAGCAGTTCTTC
D: NA; V: TRBV4-3; size: many; J: TRBJ1-5; CDR3: CASSQDWQSYQPQHF; DNA: TGCGCCAGCAGCCAAGATTGGCAGAGTTATCAGCCCCAGCATTTT
D: NA; V: TRBV10-3; size: few; J: TRBJ2-7; CDR3: CAIRGTESLNSYEQYF; DNA: TGTGCCATCAGGGGGACCGAAAGTTTAAACAGCTACGAGCAGTACTTC
D: NA; V: TRBV4-3; size: NA; J: TRBJ1-6; CDR3: CASSQDYADNSPLHF; DNA: TGCGCCAGCAGCCAAGACTACGCCGATAATTCACCCCTCCACTTT
D: NA; V: TRBV7-2; size: NA; J: TRBJ1-5; CDR3: CASSSGVGGQPQHF; DNA: TGTGCCAGCAGCTCAGGGGTGGGGGGACAGCCCCAGCATTTT
D: NA; V: TRBV6-2/TRBV6-3; size: few; J: TRBJ2-5; CDR3: CASRLDYQETQYF; DNA: TGTGCCAGCAGGTTGGACTACCAAGAGACCCAGTACTTC
D: NA; V: TRBV7-2; size: few; J: TRBJ1-1; CDR3: CASSLRSGPEAFF; DNA: TGTGCCAGCAGCTTAAGGTCAGGGCCTGAAGCTTTCTTT
D: NA; V: TRBV7-2; size: few; J: TRBJ1-2; CDR3: CASGEGANYGYTF; DNA: TGTGCCAGCGGTGAGGGAGCTAACTATGGCTACACCTTC
D: NA; V: TRBV5-1; size: NA; J: TRBJ2-7; CDR3: CASSPPDRTYEQYF; DNA: TGCGCCAGCAGCCCCCCAGACAGAACCTACGAGCAGTACTTC
D: TRBD2; V: TRBV28; size: NA; J: TRBJ2-1; CDR3: CASSGGSGTMSSYNEQFF; DNA: TGTGCCAGCAGTGGGGGTAGCGGGACGATGAGCTCCTACAATGAGCAGTTCTTC
D: NA; V: TRBV20-1; size: NA; J: TRBJ2-5; CDR3: CSARDYRGETQYF; DNA: TGCAGTGCTAGAGATTACCGGGGAGAGACCCAGTACTTC
D: TRBD1; V: TRBV5-1; size: few; J: TRBJ1-2; CDR3: CASSIGTEINYGYTF; DNA: TGCGCCAGCAGCATTGGGACAGAAATTAACTATGGCTACACCTTC
D: NA; V: TRBV10-3; size: few; J: TRBJ1-4; CDR3: CAISQAATNEKLFF; DNA: TGTGCCATCAGCCAGGCCGCAACTAATGAAAAACTGTTTTTT
D: NA; V: TRBV7-9; size: NA; J: TRBJ2-4; CDR3: CASRPLRGSKNIQYF; DNA: TGTGCCAGCAGACCACTCCGGGGGTCCAAAAACATTCAGTACTTC
D: NA; V: TRBV7-2; size: many; J: TRBJ2-7; CDR3: CASSLAESYEQYF; DNA: TGTGCCAGCAGTTTAGCGGAGTCCTACGAGCAGTACTTC
D: TRBD1; V: TRBV5-1; size: many; J: TRBJ2-7; CDR3: CASSPDRANYEQYF; DNA: TGCGCCAGCAGCCCCGACAGGGCCAACTACGAGCAGTACTTC